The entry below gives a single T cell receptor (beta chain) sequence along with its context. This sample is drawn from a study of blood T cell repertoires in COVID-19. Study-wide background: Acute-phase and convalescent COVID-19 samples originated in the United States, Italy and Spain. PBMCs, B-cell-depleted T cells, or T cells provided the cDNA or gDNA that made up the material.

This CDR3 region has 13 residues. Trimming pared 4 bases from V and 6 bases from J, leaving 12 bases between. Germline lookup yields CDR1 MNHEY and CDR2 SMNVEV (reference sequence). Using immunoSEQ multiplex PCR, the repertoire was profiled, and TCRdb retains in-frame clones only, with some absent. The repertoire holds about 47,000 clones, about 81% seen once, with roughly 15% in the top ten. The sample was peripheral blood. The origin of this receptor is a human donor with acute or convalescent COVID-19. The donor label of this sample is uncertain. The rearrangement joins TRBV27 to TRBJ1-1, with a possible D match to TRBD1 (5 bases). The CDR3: CASSYRGGAEAFF. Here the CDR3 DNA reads TGTGCCAGCAGTTACCGCGGGGGTGCTGAAGCTTTCTTT.